Sequencing of this T cell receptor (beta chain) was carried out in a study of regulatory T cells in long-lasting Graves disease. General study results and limits: Persistent disease was characterized by preferential usage of TRBV28, TRBJ1-2 and TRBJ2-5. Those with persistent disease had in common more public clonotypes (about 2,500) than new patients (approximately 920).

Building the TCR beta libraries relied on iRepertoire HTBI primers, and CDR3 regions underwent Arm-PCR. Original data processing: Identified across the samples were fewer than 70 TRBV segments and about 14 TRBJ segments. Each CDR3 protein gets one entry after TCRdb re-called the multiplex PCR reads with MiXCR. The V and J calls were determined by TCRdb, not by the authors. The data contain hundreds of thousands of distinct CDR3 sequences, around 13% of them singletons. This clonotype has a handful of counts. Its antigen is unknown. Time point given: newly diagnosed GD, antithyroid drugs for less than 3 months. Making the TCR library involved RNA that had been extracted from PBMCs. CDR3 length: 19 amino acids. The V gene end was trimmed by 9 bases and the J gene end by 3 bases; junction bases not matched to a gene: 18. Germline CDR1 is LNHDA and CDR2 is SQIVND (reference sequence). These data were likewise used in another study, on T cells in Graves' hyperthyroidism and ophthalmopathy. This second study notes: Stable Graves' hyperthyroidism denoted no ophthalmopathy progression over 18 months.

Material: peripheral blood mononuclear cells (PBMCs), obtained at new diagnosis, from a patient treated with antithyroid drugs. This chain connects TRBV19 to TRBJ2-6, with 9 bases fitting TRBD1. This clonotype was sampled from a woman in her twenties or thirties with Graves disease. CDR3 in DNA: TGTGCCAGCGAACACGCCCGGGACAGGGACCATGGTGGGGCCAACGTCCTGACTTTC. Residues: CASEHARDRDHGGANVLTF.